The 21 T cell receptor beta chains below were found in one sample sequenced in a study of blood T cell repertoires in COVID-19 (dated by TCRdb to 2018 to 2021). Library preparation employed the immunoSEQ multiplex PCR assay. As stored in TCRdb, this immuneACCESS dataset retains in-frame rearrangements with V and J assigned. A fraction of the clones does not appear; measured against another copy, unresolved V genes explain less than half of the discrepancy, and the remainder lacks a known reason. The sample profile shows 50,000 to 70,000 clones; about 75% of them were found once. The top ten clones comprise around half of the sample. Sequences were obtained from PBMCs or T cells enriched from blood (not recorded which). The receptor source for this set is a woman aged 60-75 years who had been exposed to COVID-19.

The rearrangement joins TRBV15 to TRBJ2-2, with TRBD2 matching 11 bases. V was pared by 5 bases and J by 3 bases, with 5 bases of the junction left unmatched. The germline gives CDR1 LNHNV, CDR2 YYDKDF (reference sequence). The CDR3 loop spans 16 amino acids. For the CDR3, the DNA is TGTGCCACCAGCGGTAGCGGGGGGGCCCACACCGGGGAGCTGTTTTTT. It translates to CATSGSGGAHTGELFF. The full variable domain, its missing parts supplied by reference TRBV15 and TRBJ2-2, is DAMVIQNPRYQVTQFGKPVTLSCSQTLNHNVMYWYQQKSSQAPKLLFHYYDKDFNNEADTPDNFQSRRPNTSFCFLDIRSPGLGDTAMYLCATSGSGGAHTGELFFGEGSRLTVL.

The chain links TRBV5-8 to TRBJ2-2; tentatively, D is TRBD2 (6 bases). Germline lookup yields CDR1 SGHTS and CDR2 YDEGEE. The CDR3 length is 17 residues. Trimming shortened V by 4 bases and J by 4 bases, and 20 bases separated the two germline ends. CDR3 DNA sequence: TGTGCCAGCAGCATATTAACCAGCGGGTTCCCCACCGGGGAGCTGTTTTTT. Translation: CASSILTSGFPTGELFF.

The V and J genes are TRBV15 and TRBJ1-4, with no clear D. V lost 6 bases to trimming and J lost 8 bases, with 13 bases between them. The CDR3 consists of 13 residues. Germline V lookup: CDR1 LNHNV, CDR2 YYDKDF (reference sequence). The CDR3 DNA reads TGTGCCACCAGTTCAGGTTTTAAGGAAAAACTGTTTTTT. Protein sequence: CATSSGFKEKLFF.

This chain connects TRBV30 to TRBJ1-3; D is uncertain. The V end was cut by 8 bases, the J end by 2 bases, with 7 bases between. The CDR3 length is 11 residues. Germline CDR1 reads GTSNPN; CDR2 reads SVGIG (reference sequence). The CDR3 loop is CALATGNTIYF. CDR3 nucleotide sequence: TGTGCCCTCGCGACTGGAAACACCATATATTTT.

The chain recombines TRBV4-1 with TRBJ2-3, with D hard to call. CDR1 MGHRA and CDR2 YSYEKL come from the germline V gene. This CDR3 comprises 15 residues. The V and J ends lost 3 bases and 0 bases respectively, with 10 bases between them. CDR3 coding DNA: TGCGCCAGCAGCCAGGGTGCGGCTAGCACAGATACGCAGTATTTT. It codes for CASSQGAASTDTQYF.

The V and J genes are TRBV28 and TRBJ2-7, with unresolved D. CDR1 is MDHEN, CDR2 SYDVKM, per germline. The CDR3 extends over 12 amino acids. V was shortened by 3 bases and J by 3 bases, with 6 bases between the two germline ends. CDR3 loop: CASSFSFYEQYF. In DNA, the CDR3 is TGTGCCAGCAGTTTTAGTTTCTACGAGCAGTACTTC.

V usage is TRBV6-1 and J usage is TRBJ1-1, with D perhaps TRBD1 (5 bases). Per germline, CDR1 MNHNS and CDR2 SASEGT. CDR3 length equals 17 residues. Trimming shortened V by 2 bases and J by 4 bases, and 20 bases separated the two germline ends. The CDR3 DNA sequence: TGTGCCAGCAGTGAATCCTTCAGCGGGGGGATGAGCACTGAAGCTTTCTTT. This codes for CASSESFSGGMSTEAFF.

On this clone itself: The CDR3 ends on some other residue instead of the conserved phenylalanine or tryptophan, so this is likely a read error. No DNA is shown, since the ends of the CDR3 on it are uncertain; the CDR3 is the one TCRdb lists. The chain links TRBV25-1 to TRBJ1-5; TRBD1 was called by the table and not checked on the DNA. Per germline, CDR1 MGHDK and CDR2 SYGVNS. Both ends counted, the CDR3 spans 11 residues. CDR3: CASSESEGAAV.

As DNA, the CDR3 is TGTGCCAGCAGCGTAGGGGGACAGATAAACACCGGGGAGCTGTTTTTT. Its translation: CASSVGGQINTGELFF. J is TRBJ2-2 and V is TRBV9, with 7 bases identical to TRBD1. The V segment lost 0 bases and the J segment 2 bases; nucleotides outside the gene matches: 4. This CDR3 has 16 amino acids. Germline assignment: CDR1 SGDLS and CDR2 YYNGEE. The whole variable domain, filled in from reference TRBV9 and TRBJ2-2, reads DSGVTQTPKHLITATGQRVTLRCSPRSGDLSVYWYQQSLDQGLQFLIQYYNGEERAKGNILERFSAQQFPDLHSELNLSSLELGDSALYFCASSVGGQINTGELFFGEGSRLTVL.

This clone was seen just once. The V call is TRBV2, the J call TRBJ1-2; TRBD1 agrees at 10 bases. The CDR3 has 14 amino acids. Germline CDR1 reads SNHLY; CDR2 reads FYNNEI. V shed 6 bases, J shed 5 bases, and the junction held 6 bases outside the gene matches. The chain's CDR3 is CASSDPGQGYGYTF. CDR3 nucleotides: TGTGCCAGCAGCGACCCGGGACAGGGGTATGGCTACACCTTC.

This chain uses TRBV27 with TRBJ1-1; D is possibly TRBD1 (6 bases). This CDR3 has 18 residues. Germline-derived CDR1 and CDR2 are MNHEY and SMNVEV (reference sequence). Trimming removed 5 bases from V and 4 bases from J, with 26 bases in between. CDR3 DNA: TGTGCCAGCAGTCCTAAAAGACAGGTAACGGTCGGGTCCACTGAAGCTTTCTTT. Its protein is CASSPKRQVTVGSTEAFF.

This rearrangement joins TRBV6-5 to TRBJ1-5; D is unresolved. V was trimmed by 0 bases and J by 9 bases, leaving 15 bases between them. The CDR3 runs to 15 residues. CDR1 and CDR2 (germline): MNHEY, SVGAGI. The CDR3 nucleotides are TGTGCCAGCAGTTACTCGACGGGGTATGGTCTGCCCCAGCATTTT. Protein sequence: CASSYSTGYGLPQHF.

The CDR3 DNA reads TGTTCGACGAAGGGGACAGTTAACACCGGGGAGCTGTTTTTT. This codes for CSTKGTVNTGELFF. J is TRBJ2-2 and V is TRBV6-5, with 7 nucleotides matching TRBD1. This CDR3 spans 14 amino acids. In germline, CDR1 is MNHEY, CDR2 SVGAGI.

The genes are TRBV7-9 and TRBJ1-5; the D gene is possibly TRBD1 (5 bases). Looked up from germline, CDR1 is SEHNR and CDR2 is FQNEAQ (reference sequence). Between the trimmed V and J ends, which lost 5 bases and 0 bases, there was a span of 8 bases. The CDR3 is made up of 14 amino acids. CDR3 sequence reads: CASSLTDSNQPQHF. Here the CDR3 DNA reads TGTGCCAGCAGCCTGACAGATAGCAATCAGCCCCAGCATTTT. Looking up the rest from reference TRBV7-9 and TRBJ1-5 gives the full variable domain: DTGVSQNPRHKITKRGQNVTFRCDPISEHNRLYWYRQTLGQGPEFLTYFQNEAQLEKSRLLSDRFSAERPKGSFSTLEIQRTEQGDSAMYLCASSLTDSNQPQHFGDGTRLSIL.

The rearrangement joins TRBV19 to TRBJ1-3; D is perhaps TRBD1 (6 bases). Trimming removed 4 bases from V and 4 bases from J, with 14 bases in between. Germline V gives CDR1 LNHDA, CDR2 SQIVND (reference sequence). The CDR3 loop spans 15 amino acids. CDR3 residues: CASSTPLTGGNTIYF. The CDR3 bases are TGTGCCAGTAGTACCCCTCTGACAGGAGGAAACACCATATATTTT.

V usage is TRBV11-2 and J usage is TRBJ2-7; no firm D call. Per germline, CDR1 SGHAT and CDR2 FQNNGV. The V gene lost 1 base and the J gene lost 0 bases, with 7 bases spanning the gap. This CDR3 spans 14 amino acids. The CDR3 DNA sequence: TGTGCCAGCAGCTTAGCGTACAACTCCTACGAGCAGTACTTC. Its translation is CASSLAYNSYEQYF.

This clone was picked up a small number of times. The rearrangement uses TRBV19 and TRBJ2-1; weak D call: TRBD1 (8 bases). This CDR3 spans 15 amino acids. The germline CDR1 and CDR2 sequences are LNHDA and SQIVND (reference sequence). Trimming shortened V by 4 bases and J by 4 bases, and 14 bases separated the two germline ends. Here the CDR3 DNA reads TGTGCCAGTAGTACCGGACAGGGACTATACAATGAGCAGTTCTTC. Translated, it gives CASSTGQGLYNEQFF.

The V and J genes are TRBV10-2 and TRBJ1-5; 9 bases map to TRBD1. CDR3 length equals 13 residues. From germline, CDR1 is WSHSY and CDR2 SAAADI. With 5 bases clipped from V and 6 bases from J, the junction kept 2 bases outside the gene matches. The CDR3 bases are TGCGCCAGCAGTTTGACAGGGGGTCAGCCCCAGCATTTT. This encodes CASSLTGGQPQHF.

This rearrangement joins TRBV5-1 to TRBJ2-2; TRBD1 might be the D (5 bases). Germline values: CDR1 SGHRS, CDR2 YFSETQ. V lost 4 bases to trimming and J lost 8 bases, with 12 bases between them. The CDR3 covers 13 residues. The CDR3 DNA is TGCGCCAGCAGCCCGAAAGGGGTAGGGGAGCTGTTTTTT. Its translation: CASSPKGVGELFF.

The V call is TRBV30, the J call TRBJ1-1; TRBD1 aligns across 11 bases. This CDR3 comprises 15 residues. Germline assignment: CDR1 GTSNPN and CDR2 SVGIG (reference sequence). The trim removed 3 bases at V and 2 bases at J, leaving 5 bases unmatched. The DNA for the CDR3 is TGTGCCTGGAGCAGGGACAGGGGGTCTAACACTGAAGCTTTCTTT. Amino acids: CAWSRDRGSNTEAFF.

The J gene is TRBJ1-5, the V gene TRBV12-3 or TRBV12-4; D unclear. This CDR3 is 13 amino acids long. Trimming stripped 3 bases from V and 6 bases from J, with 9 bases between. The CDR3 nucleotides are TGTGCCAGCAGTTTTGCCGGTCTTCAGCCCCAGCATTTT. It encodes CASSFAGLQPQHF.